This T cell receptor beta chain was documented in a study of blood T cell repertoires in COVID-19. On the study more broadly: Sites across the United States, Italy and Spain contributed samples from acute and convalescent COVID-19. PBMCs, B-cell-depleted T cells, or T cells were the source of the cDNA or gDNA that made up the material.

This CDR3 contains 15 residues. Germline V CDR1 and CDR2: SGHTA, FQGNSA. V lost 5 bases and J lost 1, with 14 bases in between. In the source study's methods: The assay estimated nucleated cells by amplifying reference gene primers. Sequenced by immunoSEQ multiplex PCR; TCRdb stores in-frame clones only, minus some. The DNA was the basis for D and trimming; V, J and clone size are from that table. The sample includes 150,000 to 200,000 clones, around 80% seen only once; the top ten take 6% to 7.5%. This clone came up a few times. J is TRBJ2-5 and V is TRBV7-2; D ambiguous. The sample was peripheral blood. The TCR comes from a man in his 70s with active or convalescent COVID-19. The CDR3 protein is CASSPHYQRQETQYF. CDR3 nucleotide sequence: TGTGCCAGCAGCCCTCATTATCAGCGCCAAGAGACCCAGTACTTC.